This is a list of T cell receptor beta chains from one sample in a study of siplizumab effects on memory and regulatory T cells. TCRdb keeps only in-frame clones here, not all; method: immunoSEQ multiplex PCR. The repertoire consists of approximately 70,000 clones, with roughly nine tenths occurring once and the leading ten covering approximately 30%. Sequenced: CD8+ T cells sorted from blood. The receptor source for this set is a human donor in good health. The CDR3 runs from the conserved cysteine through the conserved F or W. The order of the fields is clone size, D gene, J gene, V gene, CDR3 protein, CDR3 DNA. A D gene is named only where the DNA matches it firmly. Size is stated for part of the rows, as once, few or many counts, or as a class when the clone is expanded.

-,-,TRBJ1-4,TRBV4-1,CASSQDPGARLFF,TGCGCCAGCAGCCAAGATCCCGGCGCCCGACTGTTTTTT
-,TRBD1,TRBJ2-7,TRBV5-6,CASSFWTGLSEQYF,TGTGCCAGCAGCTTTTGGACAGGTTTGTCCGAGCAGTACTTC
once,-,TRBJ1-3,TRBV19,CASSMKGFGSGNTIYF,TGTGCCAGTAGTATGAAGGGGTTCGGCTCTGGAAACACCATATATTTT
-,TRBD1,TRBJ2-3,TRBV19,CATRQGMPDTQYF,TGTGCCACTCGACAGGGGATGCCAGATACGCAGTATTTT
-,-,TRBJ2-2,TRBV18,CASSPAGELFF,TGTGCCAGCTCACCAGCCGGGGAGCTGTTTTTT
-,-,TRBJ2-3,TRBV27,CASSSPYGGSGTQYF,TGTGCCAGCAGTTCCCCTTACGGGGGCTCCGGTACGCAGTATTTT
-,TRBD1,TRBJ1-1,TRBV7-2,CASSWEGAGDEAFF,TGTGCCAGCAGCTGGGAGGGGGCGGGTGATGAAGCTTTCTTT
once,-,TRBJ2-7,TRBV6-1,CASRGRTSYEQYF,TGTGCCAGCAGGGGCAGGACCTCCTACGAGCAGTACTTC
-,-,TRBJ1-1,TRBV6-1,CASTGNGFTEAFF,TGTGCCAGCACAGGGAATGGGTTCACTGAAGCTTTCTTT
-,TRBD2,TRBJ2-5,TRBV15,CATSRAARWTSGVGETQYF,TGTGCCACCAGCAGAGCCGCGAGATGGACTAGCGGCGTCGGGGAGACCCAGTACTTC
-,-,TRBJ2-7,TRBV14,CASSQDLGLIPPINEQYF,TGTGCCAGCAGCCAAGACCTCGGACTTATACCTCCAATTAACGAGCAGTACTTC
-,-,TRBJ2-1,TRBV29-1,CSVEDPDVSSYNEQFF,TGCAGCGTTGAAGATCCGGACGTGAGCTCCTACAATGAGCAGTTCTTC
few,-,TRBJ2-7,TRBV10-3,CAIREAGIHEQYF,TGTGCCATCAGAGAGGCGGGAATCCACGAGCAGTACTTC
-,TRBD2,TRBJ2-1,TRBV19,CASSLAGGAYNEQFF,TGTGCCAGTAGTCTAGCGGGAGGGGCGTACAATGAGCAGTTCTTC
-,-,TRBJ1-4,TRBV6-5,CASSPIKGEKLFF,TGTGCCAGCAGTCCTATTAAGGGTGAAAAACTGTTTTTT
-,-,TRBJ1-1,TRBV5-1,CASSLGPYTEAFF,TGCGCCAGCAGCTTAGGCCCTTACACTGAAGCTTTCTTT
-,-,TRBJ2-1,TRBV6-5,CASSSSGSYNEQFF,TGTGCCAGCAGTAGCAGCGGATCCTACAATGAGCAGTTCTTC
-,-,TRBJ2-7,TRBV2,CAYTALDEQYF,TGCGCTTACACGGCCCTAGACGAGCAGTACTTC
-,-,TRBJ1-6,TRBV2,CASSEMESSYNSPLHF,TGTGCCAGCAGTGAAATGGAAAGCTCCTATAATTCACCCCTCCACTTT
-,-,TRBJ1-1,TRBV9,CASHPMGTEAFF,TGTGCCAGTCACCCAATGGGTACTGAAGCTTTCTTT
-,-,TRBJ1-1,TRBV4-2,CASSQDLGGTEAFF,TGTGCCAGCAGCCAAGATCTTGGGGGCACTGAAGCTTTCTTT
-,TRBD2,TRBJ2-1,TRBV5-4,CASSWGLAGSAEQFF,TGTGCCAGCAGCTGGGGACTAGCGGGGTCGGCTGAGCAGTTCTTC
-,-,TRBJ2-3,TRBV25-1,CASTPKTVFPDTQYF,TGTGCCAGCACTCCGAAGACCGTGTTCCCAGATACGCAGTATTTT
-,TRBD1,TRBJ2-7,TRBV10-3,CAISDFPGTGGYEQYF,TGTGCCATCAGTGATTTCCCCGGGACAGGTGGCTACGAGCAGTACTTC
-,-,TRBJ2-5,TRBV11-2,CASSGFKYQETQYF,TGTGCCAGCAGCGGGTTCAAGTACCAAGAGACCCAGTACTTC
-,-,TRBJ1-6,TRBV5-6,CASSLWAPLTNNSPLHF,TGTGCCAGCAGCTTGTGGGCCCCCCTCACTAATAATTCACCCCTCCACTTT
once,TRBD1,TRBJ1-4,TRBV9,CASSDQSGTGDEKLFF,TGTGCCAGCAGCGACCAGTCCGGGACAGGGGACGAAAAACTGTTTTTT
-,-,TRBJ2-5,TRBV5-6,CASSHWGARETQYF,TGTGCCAGCAGCCACTGGGGAGCCCGGGAGACCCAGTACTTC
-,-,TRBJ1-1,TRBV4-1,CASSQFGGGAEAFF,TGCGCCAGCAGCCAATTTGGAGGCGGTGCTGAAGCTTTCTTT
once,TRBD1,TRBJ1-1,TRBV19,CASSRIGTALYAEAFF,TGTGCCAGTAGTAGAATCGGGACAGCACTATACGCTGAAGCTTTCTTT
-,-,TRBJ1-2,TRBV25-1,CASSVNYGYTF,TGTGCCAGCAGTGTTAACTATGGCTACACCTTC
-,-,TRBJ1-1,TRBV6-6,CASSYSAIRAEAFF,TGTGCCAGCAGTTACTCAGCTATACGCGCTGAAGCTTTCTTT
-,TRBD1,TRBJ2-7,TRBV27,CASSHSSGTSTGSHEQYF,TGTGCCAGCAGTCATTCTTCGGGTACATCGACAGGGTCCCACGAGCAGTACTTC
-,TRBD2,TRBJ2-1,TRBV15,CATSRLLAGADNEQFF,TGTGCCACCAGCCGCCTCCTAGCGGGGGCGGACAATGAGCAGTTCTTC
-,TRBD1,TRBJ1-1,TRBV29-1,CSVESGGIEAFF,TGCAGCGTTGAATCAGGGGGCATTGAAGCTTTCTTT
-,-,TRBJ2-1,TRBV6-5,CASSYPGIYNEQFF,TGTGCCAGCAGTTACCCCGGGATCTACAATGAGCAGTTCTTC
-,-,TRBJ1-5,TRBV5-5,CASSESGWAQPQHF,TGTGCCAGCAGCGAGTCAGGGTGGGCTCAGCCCCAGCATTTT
few,-,TRBJ2-1,TRBV6-5,CASTYKVGDEQFF,TGTGCCAGCACTTATAAGGTGGGGGACGAGCAGTTCTTC
-,-,TRBJ2-5,TRBV5-4,CASSPGAGLQETQYF,TGTGCCAGCAGCCCCGGGGCAGGACTCCAAGAGACCCAGTACTTC
-,-,TRBJ2-3,TRBV4-2,CASRGIGLTDTQYF,TGTGCCAGCAGAGGAATCGGCCTCACAGATACGCAGTATTTT
-,-,TRBJ2-1,TRBV11-2,CASSTTPGTSYNEQFF,TGTGCCAGCAGCACAACCCCCGGGACTTCGTACAATGAGCAGTTCTTC
-,TRBD1,TRBJ2-7,TRBV5-6,CASSFQQGAYEQYF,TGTGCCAGCAGCTTTCAACAGGGGGCCTACGAGCAGTACTTC
-,-,TRBJ2-2,TRBV11-2,CASSLVGAGLAGELFF,TGTGCCAGCAGCTTAGTAGGGGCAGGTTTAGCCGGGGAGCTGTTTTTT